The text below deals with one T cell receptor beta chain. Germline-derived CDR1 and CDR2 are SQVTM and ANQGSEA. This CDR3 has 12 amino acids. Trimming left V 5 bases short and J 4 bases short, with 11 bases between. TCR beta chains were sequenced at survey level with immunoSEQ. Assay: immunoSEQ multiplex PCR; the TCRdb copy retains only in-frame clones and omits some. The data show roughly 68,000 clones, about 93% seen once. The TCR sequence derives from a man in his forties with rheumatoid arthritis. This rearrangement joins TRBV29-1 to TRBJ1-1, with D hard to call. Sequenced material: PBMCs. The CDR3 here is CSVHGDLTEAFF. CDR3 nucleotides: TGCAGCGTTCACGGGGATCTCACTGAAGCTTTCTTT.